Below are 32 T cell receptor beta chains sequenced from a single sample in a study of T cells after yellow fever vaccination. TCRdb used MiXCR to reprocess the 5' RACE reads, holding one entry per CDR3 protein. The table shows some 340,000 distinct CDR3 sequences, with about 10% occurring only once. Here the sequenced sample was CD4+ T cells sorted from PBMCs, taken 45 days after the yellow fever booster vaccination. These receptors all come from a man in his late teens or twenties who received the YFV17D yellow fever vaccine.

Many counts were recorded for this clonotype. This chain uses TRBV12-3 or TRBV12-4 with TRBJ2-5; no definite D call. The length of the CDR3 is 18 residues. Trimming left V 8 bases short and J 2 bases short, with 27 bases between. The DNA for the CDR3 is TGTGCCAGCTCAGTTTCGGTAGTTCCGAGAGCTATACAAGAGACCCAGTACTTC. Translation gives CASSVSVVPRAIQETQYF.

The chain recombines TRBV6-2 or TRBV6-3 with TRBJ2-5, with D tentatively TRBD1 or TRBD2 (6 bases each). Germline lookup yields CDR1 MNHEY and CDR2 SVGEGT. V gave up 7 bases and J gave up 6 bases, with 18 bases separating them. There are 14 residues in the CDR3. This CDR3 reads CASTSRGARKTQYF. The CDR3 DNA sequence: TGTGCCAGCACCTCGAGGGGGGCTAGGAAGACCCAGTACTTC.

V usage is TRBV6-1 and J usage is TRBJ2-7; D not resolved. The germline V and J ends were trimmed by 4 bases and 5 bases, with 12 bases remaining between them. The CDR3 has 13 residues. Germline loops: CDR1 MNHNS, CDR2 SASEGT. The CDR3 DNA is TGTGCCAGCAGTGGACGAAGGGTCGACGAGCAGTACTTC. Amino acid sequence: CASSGRRVDEQYF.

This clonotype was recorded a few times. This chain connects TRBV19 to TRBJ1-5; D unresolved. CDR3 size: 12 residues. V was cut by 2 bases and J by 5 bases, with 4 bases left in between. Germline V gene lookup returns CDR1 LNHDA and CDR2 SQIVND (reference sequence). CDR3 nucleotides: TGTGCCAGTAGTATATTAGATCAGCCCCAGCATTTT. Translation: CASSILDQPQHF.

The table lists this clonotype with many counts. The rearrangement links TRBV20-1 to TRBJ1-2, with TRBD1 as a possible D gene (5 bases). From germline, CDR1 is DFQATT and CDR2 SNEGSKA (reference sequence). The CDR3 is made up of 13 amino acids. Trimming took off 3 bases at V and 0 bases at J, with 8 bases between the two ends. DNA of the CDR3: TGCAGTGCTAGCAGGGAATCTAACTATGGCTACACCTTC. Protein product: CSASRESNYGYTF.

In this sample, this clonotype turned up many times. CDR3 DNA: TGTGCCAGCTCCGCCCGGGAGACCCAGTACTTC. Its protein product is CASSARETQYF. The chain is built from TRBV7-9 and TRBJ2-5; D gene uncertain. The germline CDR1 and CDR2 sequences are SEHNR and FQNEAQ (reference sequence). There are 11 residues in the CDR3. V was pared by 8 bases and J by 5 bases, with 9 bases between.

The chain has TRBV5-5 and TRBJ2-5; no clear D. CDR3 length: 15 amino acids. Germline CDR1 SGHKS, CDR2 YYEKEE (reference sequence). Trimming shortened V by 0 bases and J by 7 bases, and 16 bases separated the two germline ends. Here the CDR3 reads CASSLAPADPGTQYF. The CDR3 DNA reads TGTGCCAGCAGCTTGGCCCCGGCCGACCCGGGGACCCAGTACTTC.

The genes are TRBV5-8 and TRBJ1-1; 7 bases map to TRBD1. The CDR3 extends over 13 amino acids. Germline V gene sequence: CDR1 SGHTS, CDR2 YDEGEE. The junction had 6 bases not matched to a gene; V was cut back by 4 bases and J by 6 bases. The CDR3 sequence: CASSPGQKAEAFF. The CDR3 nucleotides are TGTGCCAGCAGCCCGGGACAGAAGGCTGAAGCTTTCTTT.

This chain's CDR3 is CASSPLSGTAQETQYF. The CDR3 DNA follows: TGTGCCAGCTCACCACTGTCCGGGACAGCTCAAGAGACCCAGTACTTC. The gene calls are TRBV18 and TRBJ2-5, with TRBD1 matching 7 bases. Germline V lookup: CDR1 KGHSH, CDR2 LQKENI. This CDR3 region has 16 residues. J gave up 2 bases and V 1 base, and 7 bases lay outside the gene matches.

Written as DNA, the CDR3 is TGTGCCAGCAGTCAAAACAGGGGCTCAAGGTCTGGGGCCAACGTCCTGACTTTC. It specifies CASSQNRGSRSGANVLTF. J is TRBJ2-6 and V is TRBV6-2 or TRBV6-3, with TRBD1 matching over 7 bases. The CDR3 spans 18 residues. CDR1 and CDR2 from the germline V gene are MNHEY and SVGEGT. Trimming cost V 5 bases and J 1 base; bases outside gene matches: 11.

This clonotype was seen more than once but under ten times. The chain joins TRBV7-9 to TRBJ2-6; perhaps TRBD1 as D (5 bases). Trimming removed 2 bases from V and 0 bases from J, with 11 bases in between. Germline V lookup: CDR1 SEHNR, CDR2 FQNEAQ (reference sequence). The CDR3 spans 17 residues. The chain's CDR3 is CASSLRGGHSGANVLTF. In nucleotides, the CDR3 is TGTGCCAGCAGCTTAAGGGGCGGCCACTCTGGGGCCAACGTCCTGACTTTC.

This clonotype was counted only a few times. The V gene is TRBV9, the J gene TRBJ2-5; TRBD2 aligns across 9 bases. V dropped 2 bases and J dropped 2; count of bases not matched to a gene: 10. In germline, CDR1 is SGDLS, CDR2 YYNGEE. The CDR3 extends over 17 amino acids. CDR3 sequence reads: CASSVSLVSGGQETQYF. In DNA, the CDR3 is TGTGCCAGCAGCGTCTCTCTGGTTAGCGGGGGACAAGAGACCCAGTACTTC.

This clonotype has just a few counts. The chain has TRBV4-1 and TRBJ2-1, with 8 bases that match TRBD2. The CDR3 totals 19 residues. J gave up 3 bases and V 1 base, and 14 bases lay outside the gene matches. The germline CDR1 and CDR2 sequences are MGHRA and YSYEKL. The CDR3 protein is CASSQGLAGSRGDYNEQFF. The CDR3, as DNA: TGCGCCAGCAGCCAAGGTTTAGCGGGGAGCCGCGGGGACTACAATGAGCAGTTCTTC.

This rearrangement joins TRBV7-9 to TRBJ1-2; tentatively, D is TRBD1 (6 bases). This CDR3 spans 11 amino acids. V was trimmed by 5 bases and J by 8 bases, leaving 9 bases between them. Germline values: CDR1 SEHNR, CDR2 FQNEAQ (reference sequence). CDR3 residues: CASSRRGGYTF. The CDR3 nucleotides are TGTGCCAGCAGCCGCAGGGGCGGCTACACCTTC.

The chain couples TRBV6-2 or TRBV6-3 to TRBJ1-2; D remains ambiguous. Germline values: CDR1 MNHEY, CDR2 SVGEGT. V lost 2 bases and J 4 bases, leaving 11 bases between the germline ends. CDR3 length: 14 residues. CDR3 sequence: CASSYGVGTYGYTF. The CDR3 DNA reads TGTGCCAGCAGTTACGGGGTCGGAACCTATGGCTACACCTTC.

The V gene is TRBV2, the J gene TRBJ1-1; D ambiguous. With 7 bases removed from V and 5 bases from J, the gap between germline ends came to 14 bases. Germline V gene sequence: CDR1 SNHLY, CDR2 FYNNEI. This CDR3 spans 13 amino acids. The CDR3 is CASTKGAGTEAFF. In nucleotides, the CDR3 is TGTGCCAGCACGAAAGGCGCGGGGACTGAAGCTTTCTTT.

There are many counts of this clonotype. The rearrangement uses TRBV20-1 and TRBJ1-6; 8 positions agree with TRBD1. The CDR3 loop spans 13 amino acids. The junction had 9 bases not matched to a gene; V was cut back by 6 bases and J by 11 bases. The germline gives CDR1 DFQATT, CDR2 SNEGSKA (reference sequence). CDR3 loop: CSAKPGQDTPLHF. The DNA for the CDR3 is TGCAGTGCGAAGCCGGGACAGGACACACCCCTCCACTTT.

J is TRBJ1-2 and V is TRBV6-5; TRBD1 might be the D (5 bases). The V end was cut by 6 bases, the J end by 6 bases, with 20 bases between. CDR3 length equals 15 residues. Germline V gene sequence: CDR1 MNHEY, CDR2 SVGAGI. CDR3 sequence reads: CASSPFVRGRDGYTF. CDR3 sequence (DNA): TGTGCCAGCAGCCCCTTTGTCCGGGGACGGGATGGCTACACCTTC.

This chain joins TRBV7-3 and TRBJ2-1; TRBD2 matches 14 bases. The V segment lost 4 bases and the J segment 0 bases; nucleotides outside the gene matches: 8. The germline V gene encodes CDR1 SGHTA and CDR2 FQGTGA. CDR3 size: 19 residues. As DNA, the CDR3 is TGTGCCAGCAGCTCCCCGACTAGCGGGGGGGAGAGCTCCTACAATGAGCAGTTCTTC. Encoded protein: CASSSPTSGGESSYNEQFF.

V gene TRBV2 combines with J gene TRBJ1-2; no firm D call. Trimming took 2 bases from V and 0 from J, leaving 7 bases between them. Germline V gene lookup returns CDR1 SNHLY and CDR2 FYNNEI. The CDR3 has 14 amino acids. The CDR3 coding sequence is TGTGCCAGCAGTGAACTCGGAACTAACTATGGCTACACCTTC. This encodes CASSELGTNYGYTF.

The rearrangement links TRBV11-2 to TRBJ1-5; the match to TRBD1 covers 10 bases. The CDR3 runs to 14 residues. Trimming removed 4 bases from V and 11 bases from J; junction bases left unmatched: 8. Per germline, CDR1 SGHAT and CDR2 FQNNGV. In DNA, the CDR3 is TGTGCCAGCAGCTCTGGACAGGGGGTGGTGACCCAGCATTTT. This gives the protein CASSSGQGVVTQHF.

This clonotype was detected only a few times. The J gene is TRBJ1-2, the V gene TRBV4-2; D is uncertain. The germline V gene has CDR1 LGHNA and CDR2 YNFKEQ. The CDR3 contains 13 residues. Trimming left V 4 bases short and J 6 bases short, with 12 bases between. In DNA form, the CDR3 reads TGTGCCAGCAGCCCGACCCGCCGTCATGGCTACACCTTC. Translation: CASSPTRRHGYTF.

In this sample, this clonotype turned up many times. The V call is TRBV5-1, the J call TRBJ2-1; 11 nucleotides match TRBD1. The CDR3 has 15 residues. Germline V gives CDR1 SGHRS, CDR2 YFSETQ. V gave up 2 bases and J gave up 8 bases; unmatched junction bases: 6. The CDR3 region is CASSFAGQGGDEQFF. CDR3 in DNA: TGCGCCAGCAGCTTCGCGGGACAGGGGGGAGATGAGCAGTTCTTC.

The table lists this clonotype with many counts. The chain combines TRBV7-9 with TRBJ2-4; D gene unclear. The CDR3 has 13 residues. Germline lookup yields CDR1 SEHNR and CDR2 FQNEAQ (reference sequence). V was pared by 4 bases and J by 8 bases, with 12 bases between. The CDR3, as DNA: TGTGCCAGCAGCTCGGTAGCCTGGGACATTCAGTACTTC. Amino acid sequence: CASSSVAWDIQYF. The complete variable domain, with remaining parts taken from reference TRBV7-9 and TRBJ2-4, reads DTGVSQNPRHKITKRGQNVTFRCDPISEHNRLYWYRQTLGQGPEFLTYFQNEAQLEKSRLLSDRFSAERPKGSFSTLEIQRTEQGDSAMYLCASSSVAWDIQYFGAGTRLSVL.

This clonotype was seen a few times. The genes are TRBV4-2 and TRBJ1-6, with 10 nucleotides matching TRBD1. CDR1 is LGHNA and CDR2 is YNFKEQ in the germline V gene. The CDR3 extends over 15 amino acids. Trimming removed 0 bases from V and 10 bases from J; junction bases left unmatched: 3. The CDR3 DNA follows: TGTGCCAGCAGCCAAGAACGGGACAGGGGATCACCCCTCCACTTT. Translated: CASSQERDRGSPLHF.

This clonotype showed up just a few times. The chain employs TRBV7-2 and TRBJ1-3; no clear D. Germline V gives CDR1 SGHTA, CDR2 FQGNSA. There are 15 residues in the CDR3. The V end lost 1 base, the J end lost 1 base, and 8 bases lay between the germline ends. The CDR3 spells CASSLVWGSGNTIYF. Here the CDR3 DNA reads TGTGCCAGCAGCTTAGTCTGGGGTTCTGGAAACACCATATATTTT.

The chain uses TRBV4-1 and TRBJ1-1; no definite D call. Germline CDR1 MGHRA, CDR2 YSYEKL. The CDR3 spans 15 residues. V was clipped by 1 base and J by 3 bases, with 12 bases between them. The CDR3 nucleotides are TGCGCCAGCAGCCAAGGGCGGGTGTCGCACACTGAAGCTTTCTTT. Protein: CASSQGRVSHTEAFF.

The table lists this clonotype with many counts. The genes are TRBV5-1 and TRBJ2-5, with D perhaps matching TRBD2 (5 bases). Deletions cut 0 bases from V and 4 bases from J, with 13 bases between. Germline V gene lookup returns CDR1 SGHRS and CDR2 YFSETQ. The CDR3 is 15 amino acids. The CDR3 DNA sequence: TGCGCCAGCAGCTTGGTGCGCCTCGAGGGAGAGACCCAGTACTTC. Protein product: CASSLVRLEGETQYF.

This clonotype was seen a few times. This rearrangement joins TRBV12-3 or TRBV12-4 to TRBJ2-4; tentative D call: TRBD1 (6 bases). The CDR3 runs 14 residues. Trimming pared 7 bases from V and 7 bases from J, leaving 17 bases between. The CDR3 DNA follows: TGTGCCAGCACCCGTTGGACAGCTGGGAACATTCAGTACTTC. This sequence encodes CASTRWTAGNIQYF.

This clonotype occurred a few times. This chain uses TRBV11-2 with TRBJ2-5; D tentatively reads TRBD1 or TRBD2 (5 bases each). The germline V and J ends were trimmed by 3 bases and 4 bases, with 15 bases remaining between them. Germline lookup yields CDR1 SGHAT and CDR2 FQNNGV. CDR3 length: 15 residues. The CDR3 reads CASSLGRSLRETQYF. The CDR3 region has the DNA TGTGCCAGCAGCTTGGGACGGAGTTTGAGAGAGACCCAGTACTTC.

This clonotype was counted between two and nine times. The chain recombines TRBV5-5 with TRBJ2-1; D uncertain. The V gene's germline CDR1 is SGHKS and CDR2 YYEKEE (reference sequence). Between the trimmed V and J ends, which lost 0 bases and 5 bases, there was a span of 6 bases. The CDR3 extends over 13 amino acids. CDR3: CASSLATNNEQFF. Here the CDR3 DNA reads TGTGCCAGCAGCTTGGCTACAAACAATGAGCAGTTCTTC.

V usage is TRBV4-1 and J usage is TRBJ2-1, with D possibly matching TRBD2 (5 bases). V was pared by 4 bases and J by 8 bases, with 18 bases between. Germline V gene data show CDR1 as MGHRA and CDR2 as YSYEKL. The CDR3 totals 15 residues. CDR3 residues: CASSRDTTRPDEQFF. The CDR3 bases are TGCGCCAGCAGCCGCGACACTACTAGGCCCGATGAGCAGTTCTTC.